This T cell receptor beta chain was found in a study of a mutant IDH1 vaccine in newly diagnosed glioma. For the study at large: Vaccine dosing followed radiotherapy by 4-6 weeks, or accompanied temozolomide cycles. Patients' prior therapy spanned radiotherapy, temozolomide, or both; most underwent both. Overall study results and limits: Patients showed vaccine-induced immune responses at a rate of roughly 93%.

Germline lookup yields CDR1 MNHEY and CDR2 SMNVEV (reference sequence). This CDR3 spans 14 amino acids. V shed 3 bases and J 11 bases; nucleotides not matched to a gene: 9. Details on this clone: As yet, its antigen is unknown.

Time point reported: week 47, end of study. Vaccine doses each comprised 300 ug of mutant IDH1 20-mer peptide, with topical imiquimod. Donors had new WHO grade 3 or 4 IDH1-mutant, ATRX-lost astrocytomas. Using immunoSEQ multiplex PCR, the repertoire was profiled, and TCRdb retains in-frame clones only, with some absent. Here the sample spans over 80,000 clones, 75% to 90% being singletons. V gene TRBV27 combines with J gene TRBJ2-7; 11 bases align to TRBD2. This material consisted of PBMCs, taken from a glioma patient whose treatment included an IDH1 peptide vaccine. This TCR derives from a man aged 35-49 years with glioma. DNA of the CDR3: TGTGCCAGCAGTTTCGCGACTAGCGGGGCCCCTAAGTACTTC. Amino acid sequence: CASSFATSGAPKYF.